Below, 20 T cell receptor beta chains from the same sample are listed, as sequenced in a study of PD-1 blockade in classical Hodgkin lymphoma. The time point: cycle 4 day 1 (C4D1), after 6 weeks of nivolumab. Relapse was seen in all patients after autologous stem cell transplantation, and brentuximab vedotin exposure was variable. The repertoire was sequenced with immunoSEQ multiplex PCR; TCRdb's copy has only in-frame clones and lacks some. The data show under 80,000 clones, approximately 90% seen once. The specimen was peripheral blood mononuclear cells (PBMCs), collected before the fourth cycle of nivolumab. The receptors were sampled from a human donor with classical Hodgkin lymphoma.

V and J are TRBV5-5 and TRBJ2-7; 13 positions agree with TRBD2. J was trimmed by 0 bases and V by 4 bases; bases with no gene match: 10. Germline CDR1 SGHKS, CDR2 YYEKEE (reference sequence). CDR3 length: 18 amino acids. The CDR3 loop is CASSVGTSGAYLSYEQYF. The DNA for the CDR3 is TGTGCCAGCAGCGTGGGGACTAGCGGGGCCTACCTCTCCTACGAGCAGTACTTC.

The V call is TRBV7-2, the J call TRBJ2-7; TRBD2 matches at 8 bases. Germline CDR1 and CDR2: SGHTA and FQGNSA. The junction had 3 bases not matched to a gene; V was cut back by 3 bases and J by 2 bases. The CDR3 extends over 14 amino acids. Here the CDR3 DNA reads TGTGCCAGCAGCTTTACTAGCGGTACCTACGAGCAGTACTTC. Translating gives CASSFTSGTYEQYF.

The chain has TRBV19 and TRBJ1-2; possibly TRBD1 for D (5 bases). Per germline, CDR1 LNHDA and CDR2 SQIVND (reference sequence). V lost 3 bases, J lost 4 bases, and 9 bases lay in between. The CDR3 is 13 residues long. CDR3 residues: CASSIGDSYGYTF. CDR3 DNA sequence: TGTGCCAGTAGTATCGGAGACAGCTATGGCTACACCTTC.

The gene calls are TRBV5-1 and TRBJ2-2; 10 nucleotides match TRBD2. V gave up 1 base and J gave up 5 bases; unmatched junction bases: 5. Germline CDR1 and CDR2: SGHRS and YFSETQ. The CDR3 consists of 16 residues. This chain's CDR3 is CASSLLSGGATGELFF. The CDR3 coding sequence is TGCGCCAGCAGCTTGTTGAGCGGGGGGGCGACCGGGGAGCTGTTTTTT.

The V gene is TRBV7-9, the J gene TRBJ1-5; tentative D call: TRBD1 (5 bases). CDR1 and CDR2 from the germline V gene are SEHNR and FQNEAQ (reference sequence). Deletions cut 5 bases from V and 2 bases from J, with 10 bases between. This CDR3 region has 14 residues. The chain's CDR3 is CASSLQGGNQPQHF. The CDR3 region has the DNA TGTGCCAGCAGCCTTCAGGGAGGCAATCAGCCCCAGCATTTT.

V is TRBV7-9 and J is TRBJ2-1; tentatively, D is TRBD1 or TRBD2 (5 bases each). With 2 bases removed from V and 8 bases from J, the gap between germline ends came to 25 bases. In germline, CDR1 is SEHNR, CDR2 FQNEAQ (reference sequence). CDR3 size: 18 residues. The CDR3 nucleotides are TGTGCCAGCAGCTTATTTAGAGGCCCGGGACGAACAAGGTATGAGCAGTTCTTC. Residues: CASSLFRGPGRTRYEQFF.

This CDR3 is CASSDGRGRYNEQFF. The CDR3 nucleotides read TGTGCCAGCAGTGACGGTCGGGGTCGGTACAATGAGCAGTTCTTC. The V gene is TRBV2, the J gene TRBJ2-1; D perhaps matches TRBD2 (5 bases). The CDR3 is 15 amino acids. Trimming took off 3 bases at V and 4 bases at J, with 13 bases between the two ends. Germline loops: CDR1 SNHLY, CDR2 FYNNEI.

The chain uses TRBV30 and TRBJ1-3; D is unclear. The V gene lost 3 bases and the J gene lost 2 bases, with 14 bases spanning the gap. CDR3 length equals 15 residues. CDR1 is GTSNPN and CDR2 is SVGIG in the germline V gene (reference sequence). CDR3 in DNA: TGTGCCTGGAGAACTTCCCCCAATCCTGGAAACACCATATATTTT. It yields the protein CAWRTSPNPGNTIYF.

This clone was observed a handful of times. The chain carries TRBV2 and TRBJ1-4; D not certain. V lost 6 bases to trimming and J lost 2 bases, with 16 bases between them. The CDR3 runs 16 residues. The germline CDR1 and CDR2 sequences are SNHLY and FYNNEI. The CDR3 sequence is CASRGYSVSTNEKLFF. CDR3 nucleotide sequence: TGTGCCAGCAGGGGGTACAGCGTTTCGACTAATGAAAAACTGTTTTTT.

J is TRBJ1-5 and V is TRBV19, with D perhaps matching TRBD1 (6 bases). The CDR3 extends over 15 amino acids. V dropped 2 bases and J dropped 4 bases, with 12 bases sitting between them. Germline loops: CDR1 LNHDA, CDR2 SQIVND (reference sequence). The CDR3, as DNA: TGTGCCAGTAGTATACAGGGGTCCCCAAATCAGCCCCAGCATTTT. Amino acids: CASSIQGSPNQPQHF.

The chain employs TRBV5-1 and TRBJ2-7; TRBD1 aligns across 8 bases. This CDR3 contains 15 residues. Per germline, CDR1 SGHRS and CDR2 YFSETQ. Trimming took 4 bases from V and 3 from J; bases not matched to a gene: 9. The CDR3 DNA reads as TGCGCCAGCAGCCCTCCGGGACAGGCCGTCTACGAGCAGTACTTC. This sequence encodes CASSPPGQAVYEQYF. Full variable domain (outside the CDR3, taken from reference TRBV5-1 and TRBJ2-7): KAGVTQTPRYLIKTRGQQVTLSCSPISGHRSVSWYQQTPGQGLQFLFEYFSETQRNKGNFPGRFSGRQFSNSRSEMNVSTLELGDSALYLCASSPPGQAVYEQYFGPGTRLTVT.

CDR3 bases: TGTGCCAGCAGCTTATCAGGCCGCAGTACCTACAATGAGCAGTTCTTC. This codes for CASSLSGRSTYNEQFF. This chain joins TRBV7-9 and TRBJ2-1; D not resolved. CDR1 is SEHNR, CDR2 FQNEAQ, per germline (reference sequence). The V gene lost 2 bases and the J gene lost 2 bases, with 13 bases spanning the gap. The CDR3 length is 16 residues.

The chain is built from TRBV5-1 and TRBJ1-6, with D hard to call. There are 14 residues in the CDR3. Germline-derived CDR1 and CDR2 are SGHRS and YFSETQ. V was cut by 0 bases and J by 9 bases, with 10 bases left in between. The chain's CDR3 is CASSLGDLASPLHF. The CDR3 DNA sequence: TGCGCCAGCAGCTTGGGGGATCTTGCTTCACCCCTCCACTTT.

The DNA for the CDR3 is TGTGCCAGCAGCCAAGTGAGGGGTACAGATGGCTACACCTTC. It yields the protein CASSQVRGTDGYTF. V gene TRBV4-2 combines with J gene TRBJ1-2, with a weak D call TRBD1 (5 bases). V was trimmed by 1 base and J by 6 bases, leaving 12 bases between them. Germline V lookup: CDR1 LGHNA, CDR2 YNFKEQ. The CDR3 is 14 amino acids.

In its sample, this clone was seen once. This sequence joins TRBV19 and TRBJ1-2; a weak D match, TRBD1 (5 bases). Trimming stripped 7 bases from V and 8 bases from J, with 17 bases between. Germline loops: CDR1 LNHDA, CDR2 SQIVND (reference sequence). The CDR3 totals 13 residues. This CDR3 is CASTPRDLDGYTF. In DNA, the CDR3 is TGTGCCAGTACCCCCCGGGACTTAGACGGCTACACCTTC.

The V gene is TRBV19, the J gene TRBJ2-5, with 8 bases lining up with TRBD2. The CDR3 sequence is 15 residues long. Germline V CDR1 and CDR2: LNHDA, SQIVND (reference sequence). V trimming: 6 bases; J trimming: 5 bases; junction bases outside the gene matches: 11. This CDR3 is CASSSGLVIRETQYF. The CDR3, as DNA: TGTGCCAGTAGCTCGGGACTAGTCATAAGGGAGACCCAGTACTTC.

This sequence joins TRBV2 and TRBJ1-2; D not certain. Germline V CDR1 and CDR2: SNHLY, FYNNEI. This CDR3 has 11 residues. Trimming stripped 7 bases from V and 6 bases from J, with 9 bases between. The CDR3 DNA reads TGTGCCAGCACTCCGAGGGATGGCTACACCTTC. Amino acid sequence: CASTPRDGYTF. The whole variable domain, remainder taken from reference TRBV2 and TRBJ1-2, is EPEVTQTPSHQVTQMGQEVILRCVPISNHLYFYWYRQILGQKVEFLVSFYNNEISEKSEIFDDQFSVERPDGSNFTLKIRSTKLEDSAMYFCASTPRDGYTFGSGTRLTVV.

The chain carries TRBV7-6 and TRBJ2-3, with D perhaps TRBD2 (6 bases). Trimming shortened V by 3 bases and J by 0 bases, and 16 bases separated the two germline ends. In germline, CDR1 is SGHVS, CDR2 FNYEAQ. The CDR3 is 17 residues long. In DNA, the CDR3 is TGTGCCAGCAGCTTTTTGGCGGGAATCTCTAGCACAGATACGCAGTATTTT. This codes for CASSFLAGISSTDTQYF.

The chain employs TRBV5-5 and TRBJ2-3; maybe TRBD2 (5 bases). Deletions cut 2 bases from V and 7 bases from J, with 17 bases between. This CDR3 is 15 amino acids long. Germline CDR1 SGHKS, CDR2 YYEKEE (reference sequence). The CDR3 region is CASSLDGNRVNTQYF. The DNA of the CDR3 is TGTGCCAGCAGCTTAGACGGGAACAGAGTGAATACGCAGTATTTT. Drawing the rest from reference TRBV5-5 and TRBJ2-3, the complete variable domain is DAGVTQSPTHLIKTRGQQVTLRCSPISGHKSVSWYQQVLGQGPQFIFQYYEKEERGRGNFPDRFSARQFPNYSSELNVNALLLGDSALYLCASSLDGNRVNTQYFGPGTRLTVL.

The chain combines TRBV28 with TRBJ1-1; the D gene is possibly TRBD1 (5 bases). Deletions cut 3 bases from V and 4 bases from J, with 9 bases between. This CDR3 has 13 residues. Germline V gives CDR1 MDHEN, CDR2 SYDVKM. The CDR3 sequence is CASSLAGGTEAFF. The CDR3, as DNA: TGTGCCAGCAGTTTGGCTGGGGGCACTGAAGCTTTCTTT.